This entry is about one T cell receptor (beta chain). In germline, CDR1 is MNHNS, CDR2 SASEGT. There are 17 residues in the CDR3. The junction had 5 bases not matched to a gene; V was cut back by 1 base and J by 0 bases. This entry belongs to a study of blood T cell repertoires in COVID-19. Study overall: Specimens from acute and convalescent COVID-19 originated in the United States, Italy and Spain.

Measured with immunoSEQ multiplex PCR; TCRdb has only the in-frame clones, and not every one. The sample lists about 130,000 clones; more than 75% were seen once. This TCR was recovered from a man aged 45-65 years with active COVID-19. Sequencing was done on a sample of peripheral blood. This chain uses TRBV6-1 with TRBJ1-3, with 8 bases identical to TRBD1. Written as DNA, the CDR3 is TGTGCCAGCAGTGAAGAATGGACAGGGCTCTCTGGAAACACCATATATTTT. Residues: CASSEEWTGLSGNTIYF.